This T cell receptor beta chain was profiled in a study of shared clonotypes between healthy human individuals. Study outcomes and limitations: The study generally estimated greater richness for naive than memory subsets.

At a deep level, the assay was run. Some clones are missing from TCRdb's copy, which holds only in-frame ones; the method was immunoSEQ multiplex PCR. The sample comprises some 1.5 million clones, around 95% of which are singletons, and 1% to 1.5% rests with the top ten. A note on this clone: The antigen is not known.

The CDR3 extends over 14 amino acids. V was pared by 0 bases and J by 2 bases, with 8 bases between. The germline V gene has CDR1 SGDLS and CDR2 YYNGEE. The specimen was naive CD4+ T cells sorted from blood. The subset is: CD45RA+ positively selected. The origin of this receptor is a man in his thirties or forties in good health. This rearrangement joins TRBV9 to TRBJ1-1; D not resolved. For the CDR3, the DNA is TGTGCCAGCAGCGTAGCTCATTCAAACACTGAAGCTTTCTTT. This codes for CASSVAHSNTEAFF. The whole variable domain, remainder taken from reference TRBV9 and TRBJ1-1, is DSGVTQTPKHLITATGQRVTLRCSPRSGDLSVYWYQQSLDQGLQFLIQYYNGEERAKGNILERFSAQQFPDLHSELNLSSLELGDSALYFCASSVAHSNTEAFFGQGTRLTVV.